This TCR beta chain was profiled in a study of follicular helper T cells after annual influenza vaccination. Across the study: Across the 2013-2014, 2014-2015 and 2015-2016 vaccination seasons, some subjects were resampled.

Germline loops: CDR1 LGHNA, CDR2 YSLEER. The germline V and J ends were trimmed by 4 bases and 2 bases, with 10 bases remaining between them. The CDR3 is made up of 14 amino acids. As for time point: 2015-2016 season, pre-vaccination. Before and after seasonal inactivated influenza vaccination, adults gave blood for sorting CD4 subsets for sequencing. Subjects lived in the community and lacked influenza vaccine within the prior 6 months. The data were produced by immunoSEQ multiplex PCR, yet TCRdb's version contains in-frame clones alone and is incomplete. The sample lists approximately 6,500 clones, about 81% occurring once. Points on this clone: The sample holds other DNA sequences that translate to the same CDR3.

The genes are TRBV4-3 and TRBJ2-3, with D perhaps assigned TRBD1 or TRBD2 (5 bases each). This receptor was taken from an adult who received the influenza vaccine. The specimen was CXCR5- memory CD4+ T cells sorted from blood, collected on the day of influenza vaccination. The CDR3 region has the DNA TGCGCCAGCAGCCGCGAGGGGTTCACAGATACGCAGTATTTT. Encoded protein: CASSREGFTDTQYF.